These T cell receptor beta chains were read from a single sample in a study of blood T cell repertoires in COVID-19. Method: immunoSEQ multiplex PCR; TCRdb's copy keeps in-frame clones and lacks some. The profile shows around 200,000 clones, more than 70% of them singletons. The sample taken for sequencing was PBMCs or T cells enriched from blood (not recorded which). These receptor sequences come from a woman in her thirties or forties with acute COVID-19. Each CDR3 is given with its conserved first and last residue. A D gene is named only where the DNA matches it firmly. The size field is filled for only some rows; it gives once, few, many or a size class.

V	size	D	J	DNA	CDR3
TRBV5-5	-	TRBD1	TRBJ2-7	TGTGCCAGCAGCAACCGACAGGGGGGATACGAGCAGTACTTC	CASSNRQGGYEQYF
TRBV6-4	few	-	TRBJ1-5	TGTGCCAGCAGTGAACAGAAGAATCAGCCCCAGCATTTT	CASSEQKNQPQHF
TRBV19	-	-	TRBJ2-5	TGTGCCAGTAGTATAGGGGGGCAGCAAGAGACCCAGTACTTC	CASSIGGQQETQYF
TRBV5-4	-	TRBD1	TRBJ1-1	TGTGCCAGCAGTTACCGGGACAGGGCTCCTGAAGCTTTCTTT	CASSYRDRAPEAFF
TRBV10-3	-	TRBD2	TRBJ2-1	TGTGCCATCAGTGGGGGGGCTGGACTAGCGGGGGTGAATGAGCAGTTCTTC	CAISGGAGLAGVNEQFF
TRBV4-2	few	-	TRBJ2-7	TGTGCCAGCAGCCAGGAGGGAAGCGGCTACGAGCAGTACTTC	CASSQEGSGYEQYF
TRBV18	-	-	TRBJ1-1	TGTGCCAGCTCACCAGGGGGGGAAGGCACTGAAGCTTTCTTT	CASSPGGEGTEAFF
TRBV11-1	-	-	TRBJ2-5	TGTGCCACTTCCGCAGGGTTGGGGGAGACCCAGTACTTC	CATSAGLGETQYF
TRBV19	-	-	TRBJ1-2	TGTGCCAGTAGTGACAGAGCGTGGGGCTACACCTTC	CASSDRAWGYTF
TRBV7-3	-	-	TRBJ1-1	TGTGCCAGCAGCCCCAGGGGCTCGAACACTGAAGCTTTCTTT	CASSPRGSNTEAFF
TRBV7-9	once	-	TRBJ1-1	TGTGCCAGCACGCCCCCCCCCTTCACTGAAGCTTTCTTT	CASTPPPFTEAFF
TRBV3-1/TRBV3-2	-	TRBD2	TRBJ2-4	TGTGCCAGCAGCCAACGAGGACTAGTGGGCATTCAGTACTTC	CASSQRGLVGIQYF
TRBV5-4	-	-	TRBJ1-4	TGTGCCAGCAGCTTAGACGGGTTAGGAACTAATGAAAAACTGTTTTTT	CASSLDGLGTNEKLFF
TRBV11-2	-	-	TRBJ2-2	TGTGCCAGCAGTCCTCGGGGGGCCACCGGGGAGCTGTTTTTT	CASSPRGATGELFF
TRBV27	few	-	TRBJ1-6	TGTGCCAGCAGAGGACAGCGGGGATCACCCCTCCACTTT	CASRGQRGSPLHF
TRBV7-9	few	-	TRBJ2-7	TGTGCCAGCGGCGGCAGGGGATCCGAGCAGTACTTC	CASGGRGSEQYF
TRBV6-5	-	-	TRBJ1-2	TGTGCCAGCAGAATAACAATGAACTATGGCTACACCTTC	CASRITMNYGYTF
TRBV5-1	once	TRBD2	TRBJ2-2	TGCGCCAGCAGTTCCGGACTAGCGGGAGGGCCGAACACCGGGGAGCTGTTTTTT	CASSSGLAGGPNTGELFF
TRBV7-9	once	TRBD1	TRBJ2-7	TGTGCCAGCAGCTTAGGATCCGACAGGGGGTACGAGCAGTACTTC	CASSLGSDRGYEQYF
TRBV12-3/TRBV12-4	-	TRBD1	TRBJ2-7	TGTGCCAGCCTACGACAGGGGGGGTACGAGCAGTACTTC	CASLRQGGYEQYF
TRBV5-4	-	-	TRBJ1-4	TGTGCCAGCAGCTTGGAAGGAGGGATTAATGAAAAACTGTTTTTT	CASSLEGGINEKLFF
TRBV29-1	few	TRBD2	TRBJ2-2	TGCAGCGTTGAAGGTAATAGCGGGAGAGCGAACACCGGGGAGCTGTTTTTT	CSVEGNSGRANTGELFF
TRBV19	-	-	TRBJ2-7	TGTGCCAGTAGTACCCACAGGGACTCCTACGAGCAGTACTTC	CASSTHRDSYEQYF